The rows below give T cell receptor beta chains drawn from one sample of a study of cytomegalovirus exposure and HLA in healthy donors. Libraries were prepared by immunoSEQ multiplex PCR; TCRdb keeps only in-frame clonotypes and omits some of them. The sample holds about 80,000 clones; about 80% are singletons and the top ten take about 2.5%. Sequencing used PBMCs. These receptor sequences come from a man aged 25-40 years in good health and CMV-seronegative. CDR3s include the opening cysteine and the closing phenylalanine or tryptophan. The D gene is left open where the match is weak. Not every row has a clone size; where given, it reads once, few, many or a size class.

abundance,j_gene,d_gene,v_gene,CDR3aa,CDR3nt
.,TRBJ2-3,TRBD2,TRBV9,CASSVGLARASTDTQYF,TGTGCCAGCAGCGTAGGACTAGCGCGAGCTAGCACAGATACGCAGTATTTT
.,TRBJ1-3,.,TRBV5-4,CASSLNAGSGNTIYF,TGTGCCAGCAGCTTGAATGCCGGCTCTGGAAACACCATATATTTT
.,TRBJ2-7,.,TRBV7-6,CASSLARDSSSYEQYF,TGTGCCAGCAGCTTAGCGCGGGACAGTTCTTCCTACGAGCAGTACTTC
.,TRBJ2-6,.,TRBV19,CASLKRSGANVLTF,TGTGCCAGCCTTAAGCGGTCTGGGGCCAACGTCCTGACTTTC
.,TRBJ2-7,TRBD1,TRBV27,CASSTGTGAREQYF,TGTGCCAGCAGTACCGGGACAGGGGCTCGTGAGCAGTACTTC
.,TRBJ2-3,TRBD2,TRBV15,CATSVRLAGGRFVTDTQYF,TGTGCCACCAGCGTAAGACTAGCGGGGGGGCGGTTTGTGACAGATACGCAGTATTTT
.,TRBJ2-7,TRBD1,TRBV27,CASSPRGTGVSYEQYF,TGTGCCAGCAGTCCTAGGGGGACAGGGGTCTCCTACGAGCAGTACTTC
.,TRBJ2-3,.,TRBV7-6,CASSLLTDTQYF,TGTGCCAGCAGCTTACTCACAGATACGCAGTATTTT
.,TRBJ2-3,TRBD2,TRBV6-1,CASRASGREYF,TGTGCCAGCAGGGCTAGCGGGAGAGAGTATTTT
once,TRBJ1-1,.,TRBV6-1,CASSLHPNAEAFF,TGTGCCAGCAGTTTACACCCGAACGCTGAAGCTTTCTTT
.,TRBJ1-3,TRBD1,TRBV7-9,CASSWYRGVSGNTIYF,TGTGCCAGCAGCTGGTACAGGGGAGTTTCTGGAAACACCATATATTTT
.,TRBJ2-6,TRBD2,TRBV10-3,CAISPLSGGQAGGANVLTF,TGTGCCATCAGTCCTCTTAGCGGGGGGCAGGCCGGGGGGGCCAACGTCCTGACTTTC
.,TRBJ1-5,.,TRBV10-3,CAIGGSNTYSNQPQHF,TGTGCCATCGGGGGGTCTAATACTTATAGCAATCAGCCCCAGCATTTT
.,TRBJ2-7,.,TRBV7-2,CASSLEREFYEQYF,TGTGCCAGCAGCTTAGAGCGCGAGTTCTACGAGCAGTACTTC
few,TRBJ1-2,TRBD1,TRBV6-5,CASSTGTGGKGYTF,TGTGCCAGCAGCACCGGGACAGGGGGCAAGGGCTACACCTTC
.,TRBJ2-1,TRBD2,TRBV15,CATSIRAGATGNEQFF,TGTGCCACCAGCATCAGAGCGGGAGCGACGGGTAATGAGCAGTTCTTC
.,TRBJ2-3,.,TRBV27,CASSWAASGTDTQYF,TGTGCCAGCAGTTGGGCGGCTAGCGGCACAGATACGCAGTATTTT
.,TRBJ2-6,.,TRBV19,CASSIAHSGANVLTF,TGTGCCAGTAGTATAGCCCACTCTGGGGCCAACGTCCTGACTTTC
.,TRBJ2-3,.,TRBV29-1,CSVDRRAGSDTQYF,TGCAGCGTTGACCGGCGGGCCGGGTCGGATACGCAGTATTTT
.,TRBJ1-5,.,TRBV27,CASSLSRNQPQHF,TGTGCCAGCAGTTTGTCCCGGAATCAGCCCCAGCATTTT
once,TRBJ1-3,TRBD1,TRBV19,CASSPTGGSGNTIYF,TGTGCCAGTAGTCCGACAGGGGGCTCTGGAAACACCATATATTTT
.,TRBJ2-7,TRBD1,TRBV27,CASSTWTGEGYEQYF,TGTGCCAGCAGTACCTGGACAGGGGAAGGCTACGAGCAGTACTTC
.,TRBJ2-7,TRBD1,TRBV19,CASSIPGGAYEQYF,TGTGCCAGTAGTATACCAGGGGGCGCGTACGAGCAGTACTTC
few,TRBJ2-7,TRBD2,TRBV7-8,CASSPSLGTSPPEQYF,TGTGCCAGCAGCCCCTCCCTCGGGACTAGCCCTCCTGAGCAGTACTTC
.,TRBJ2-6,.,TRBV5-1,CASSLLLAGANVLTF,TGCGCCAGCAGCTTGCTTCTTGCTGGGGCCAACGTCCTGACTTTC
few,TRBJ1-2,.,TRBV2,CAIPRRQKSYGYTF,TGTGCCATCCCCCGGAGACAGAAATCTTATGGCTACACCTTC
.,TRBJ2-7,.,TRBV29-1,CSGGPVFYEQYF,TGCAGCGGCGGGCCGGTTTTCTACGAGCAGTACTTC
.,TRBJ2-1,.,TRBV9,CASSLGGEQFF,TGTGCCAGCAGCCTGGGGGGAGAGCAGTTCTTC
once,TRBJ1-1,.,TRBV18,CASSPPSYTEAFF,TGTGCCAGCTCACCACCGTCGTACACTGAAGCTTTCTTT
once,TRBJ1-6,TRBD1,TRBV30,CAWGDRDSNSPLHF,TGTGCCTGGGGGGACCGGGACAGTAATTCACCCCTCCACTTT
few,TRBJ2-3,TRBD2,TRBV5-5,CASSFSGLATDTQYF,TGTGCCAGCAGCTTTTCCGGACTAGCTACAGATACGCAGTATTTT
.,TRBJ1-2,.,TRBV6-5,CASSYSTGKNYGYTF,TGTGCCAGCAGTTACTCGACTGGCAAGAACTATGGCTACACCTTC
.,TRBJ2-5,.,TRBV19,CASSLGDWRETQYF,TGTGCCAGTAGTTTGGGGGACTGGCGAGAGACCCAGTACTTC
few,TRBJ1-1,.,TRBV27,CASSYHTGQNTEAFF,TGTGCCAGCAGTTACCATACAGGGCAGAACACTGAAGCTTTCTTT
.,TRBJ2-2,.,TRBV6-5,CASSRRTGELFF,TGTGCCAGCAGTCGCAGGACCGGGGAGCTGTTTTTT
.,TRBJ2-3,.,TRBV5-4,CASSLPSTDTQYF,TGTGCCAGCAGCTTACCGAGTACAGATACGCAGTATTTT
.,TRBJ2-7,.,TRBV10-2,CASRASTEQYF,TGCGCCAGCAGAGCTTCTACTGAGCAGTACTTC
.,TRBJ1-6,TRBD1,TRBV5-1,CASSLIGQGDSPLHF,TGCGCCAGCAGCTTGATAGGACAGGGAGATTCACCCCTCCACTTT
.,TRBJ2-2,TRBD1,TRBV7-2,CASSPTTGPGELFF,TGTGCCAGCAGCCCCACGACAGGGCCCGGGGAGCTGTTTTTT
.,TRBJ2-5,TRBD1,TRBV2,CASKSGDSGTQYF,TGTGCCAGCAAAAGTGGGGACAGCGGGACCCAGTACTTC
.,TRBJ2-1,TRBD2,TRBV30,CAWSSGLAGDRDNEQFF,TGTGCCTGGAGTTCCGGACTAGCGGGGGACCGAGACAATGAGCAGTTCTTC
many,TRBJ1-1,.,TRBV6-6,CASSETENTEAFF,TGTGCCAGCAGTGAGACAGAGAACACTGAAGCTTTCTTT
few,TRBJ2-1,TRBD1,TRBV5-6,CASSFQGAYNEQFF,TGTGCCAGCAGCTTCCAGGGGGCGTACAATGAGCAGTTCTTC
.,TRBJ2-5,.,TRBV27,CASSLWGEETQYF,TGTGCCAGCAGTTTATGGGGGGAAGAGACCCAGTACTTC
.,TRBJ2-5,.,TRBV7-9,CASSWGLQETQYF,TGTGCCAGCAGCTGGGGACTTCAAGAGACCCAGTACTTC
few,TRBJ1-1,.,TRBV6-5,CASSYSGGKTEAFF,TGTGCCAGCAGTTACTCGGGAGGGAAGACTGAAGCTTTCTTT
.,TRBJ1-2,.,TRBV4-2,CASSQDLYRDYGYTF,TGTGCCAGCAGCCAAGATCTTTACAGAGACTATGGCTACACCTTC
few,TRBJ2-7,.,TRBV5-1,CASSPFYEQYF,TGCGCCAGCAGCCCATTCTACGAGCAGTACTTC
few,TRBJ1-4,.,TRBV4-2,CASSQDQASYEKLFF,TGTGCCAGCAGCCAAGATCAGGCCAGTTATGAAAAACTGTTTTTT
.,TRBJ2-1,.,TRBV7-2,CATSVSGGRNEQFF,TGTGCCACCTCGGTCAGCGGAGGGAGGAATGAGCAGTTCTTC
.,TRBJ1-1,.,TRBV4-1,CASSQDPSRRTEAFF,TGCGCCAGCAGCCAAGATCCATCACGGAGGACTGAAGCTTTCTTT
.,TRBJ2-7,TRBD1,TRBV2,CASWGQGAGEQYF,TGTGCCAGCTGGGGACAGGGGGCTGGGGAGCAGTACTTC
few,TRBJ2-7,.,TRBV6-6,CASSYGEIYEQYF,TGTGCCAGCAGTTACGGAGAGATCTACGAGCAGTACTTC